The present TCR beta chain was sequenced within a study of T-cell memory formation after mild COVID-19. Study-level background: Largely donor-specific TCR clusters were found.

The sample holds a few counts of this clonotype. The antigen remains unidentified. TCR alpha and TCR beta cDNA libraries carrying sample barcodes and UMIs were produced by 5'RACE using constant-segment primers. TCRdb fed the 5' RACE reads into MiXCR, producing one record per CDR3 protein. The data contain a few hundred thousand distinct CDR3 sequences, around a sixth of them singletons. Germline lookup yields CDR1 SGHRS and CDR2 YFSETQ. Trimming stripped 2 bases from V and 5 bases from J, with 13 bases between. The CDR3 contains 14 residues. General observations from the study: Clones from the second wave (peaking day 37) had unconfirmed SARS-CoV-2 specificity.

The J gene is TRBJ2-5, the V gene TRBV5-1; D unresolved. The clonotype comes from a man between 18 and 35 years old who had mild COVID-19 (a few samples of this study predate the infection). Cell type and time point are not known. Sequencing input: PBMCs or a T cell subset sorted from them (not recorded which). The CDR3 nucleotides read TGCGCCAGCAGCTTTGAAAGAATTGTGGAGACCCAGTACTTC. Amino acids: CASSFERIVETQYF.